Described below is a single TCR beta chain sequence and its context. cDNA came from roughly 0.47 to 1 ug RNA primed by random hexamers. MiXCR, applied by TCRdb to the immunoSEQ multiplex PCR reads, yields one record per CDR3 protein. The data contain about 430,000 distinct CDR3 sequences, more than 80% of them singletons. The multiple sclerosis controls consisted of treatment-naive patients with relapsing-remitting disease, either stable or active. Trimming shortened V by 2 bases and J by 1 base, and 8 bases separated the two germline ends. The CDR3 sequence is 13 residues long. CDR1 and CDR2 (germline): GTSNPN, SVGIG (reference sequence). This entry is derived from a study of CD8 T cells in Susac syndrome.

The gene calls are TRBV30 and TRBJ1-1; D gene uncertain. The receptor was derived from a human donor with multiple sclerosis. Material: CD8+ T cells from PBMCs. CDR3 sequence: CAWSTSGNTEAFF. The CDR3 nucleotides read TGTGCCTGGAGTACCTCTGGGAACACTGAAGCTTTCTTT. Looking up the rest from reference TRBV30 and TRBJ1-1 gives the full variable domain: SQTIHQWPATLVQPVGSPLSLECTVEGTSNPNLYWYRQAAGRGLQLLFYSVGIGQISSEVPQNLSASRPQDRQFILSSKKLLLSDSGFYLCAWSTSGNTEAFFGQGTRLTVV.